The 2 T cell receptor beta chains presented below share a single source sample, sequenced in a study of T cells after yellow fever vaccination. In TCRdb, the 5' RACE reads were re-called with MiXCR into one record per CDR3 protein. Among more than 20,000 distinct CDR3 sequences listed, around 5.5% were seen once. Material: PBMCs, either bulk or a sorted T-cell subset (CD4+, CD8+, memory, or dextramer-sorted; not recorded which), obtained more than 35 days after the first yellow fever vaccination. The receptors were gathered from a man aged 18 to 30 who received the YFV17D yellow fever vaccine.

This clonotype has at least ten counts. The rearrangement joins TRBV20-1 to TRBJ2-6; no clear D. CDR1 is DFQATT and CDR2 is SNEGSKA in the germline V gene (reference sequence). V was cut by 5 bases and J by 2 bases, with 7 bases left in between. The CDR3 sequence is 13 residues long. The CDR3 region has the DNA TGCAGTGCTCCTTCACCTGGGGCCAACGTCCTGACTTTC. Translation: CSAPSPGANVLTF.

As regards this clonotype: A much larger clonotype is one base distant, so this may be a read error. This chain connects TRBV7-2 to TRBJ2-5; D uncertain. Trimming cost V 5 bases and J 5 bases, with 9 bases left between them. The CDR3 has 12 residues. Germline V gene lookup returns CDR1 SGHTA and CDR2 FQGNSA. CDR3 in DNA: TGTGCCAGCAGCCCCGATTGTGAGACCCAGTACTTC. It codes for CASSPDCETQYF.